Below are 13 T cell receptor beta chains sequenced from a single sample in a study of blood T cell repertoires in COVID-19. Sequencing was performed with immunoSEQ multiplex PCR; in TCRdb, only in-frame clones are kept and a portion is missing. The repertoire holds approximately 150,000 clones, 80% to 90% seen once, with about 3.5% in the top ten. Sequenced material: peripheral blood. These receptors were taken from a man between 65 and 85 years old with acute or convalescent COVID-19.

Only one count was recorded for this clone. The chain has TRBV3-1 (or the pseudogene TRBV3-2) and TRBJ1-1; 7 bases line up with TRBD1. Trimming cost V 5 bases and J 11 bases; bases outside gene matches: 11. Germline assignment: CDR1 LGHDT and CDR2 YNNKEL (reference sequence). CDR3 length: 13 amino acids. The CDR3 here is CASSSPEGAKAFF. CDR3 bases: TGTGCCAGCAGCTCGCCTGAGGGGGCGAAGGCTTTCTTT.

This clone came up a few times. The chain employs TRBV7-6 and TRBJ2-7, with a weak D call TRBD1 (6 bases). Germline loops: CDR1 SGHVS, CDR2 FNYEAQ. The V gene lost 5 bases and the J gene lost 6 bases, with 11 bases spanning the gap. The CDR3 covers 12 residues. Here the CDR3 DNA reads TGTGCCAGCAGCCCCGACAGGTCCGAGCAGTACTTC. This sequence encodes CASSPDRSEQYF.

The rearrangement links TRBV4-1 to TRBJ2-1, with D possibly TRBD1 on 9 matching bases. The germline V and J ends were trimmed by 2 bases and 2 bases, with 28 bases remaining between them. Per germline, CDR1 MGHRA and CDR2 YSYEKL. This CDR3 contains 21 residues. For the CDR3, the DNA is TGCGCCAGCAGCCAAAGGGGGTGGACAGGGGACAGCGGGGGAACCTACAATGAGCAGTTCTTC. Protein sequence: CASSQRGWTGDSGGTYNEQFF.

The CDR3: CASSPLGAQNQPQHF. CDR3 coding DNA: TGTGCCAGCAGTCCCTTAGGGGCGCAGAATCAGCCCCAGCATTTT. V and J are TRBV28 and TRBJ1-5; D might be TRBD1 (5 bases). Between the trimmed V and J ends, which lost 5 bases and 4 bases, there was a span of 15 bases. Germline V gives CDR1 MDHEN, CDR2 SYDVKM. The CDR3 has 15 amino acids.

The chain recombines TRBV6-2 or TRBV6-3 with TRBJ2-7; possible D gene TRBD2, 7 bases. Between the trimmed V and J ends, which lost 2 bases and 4 bases, there was a span of 12 bases. The CDR3 contains 14 residues. Germline V lookup: CDR1 MNHEY, CDR2 SVGEGT. In DNA, the CDR3 is TGTGCCAGCAGTTACAGGGGGGGCCGGTACGAGCAGTACTTC. Encoded protein: CASSYRGGRYEQYF.

The chain combines TRBV25-1 with TRBJ2-5, with 7 bases fitting TRBD2. There are 15 residues in the CDR3. Germline CDR1 MGHDK, CDR2 SYGVNS. J lost 4 bases, V lost 2 bases, and 7 bases had no gene match. CDR3 bases: TGTGCCAGCAGTGAAAGAAGCGGGAAGGGAGAGACCCAGTACTTC. Translation gives CASSERSGKGETQYF. Using reference TRBV25-1 and TRBJ2-5 for the parts outside the CDR3, the full variable domain is EADIYQTPRYLVIGTGKKITLECSQTMGHDKMYWYQQDPGMELHLIHYSYGVNSTEKGDLSSESTVSRIRTEHFPLTLESARPSHTSQYLCASSERSGKGETQYFGPGTRLLVL.

This clone was observed once. The rearrangement joins TRBV18 to TRBJ2-2; TRBD2 agrees at 9 bases. The CDR3 is 15 residues long. In germline, CDR1 is KGHSH, CDR2 LQKENI. J lost 7 bases, V lost 3 bases, and 6 bases had no gene match. CDR3 protein: CASSPSGRKDGELFF. The CDR3 region has the DNA TGTGCCAGCTCACCCAGCGGGAGGAAAGACGGGGAGCTGTTTTTT.

This CDR3 reads CASSPDRYSNQPQHF. CDR3 DNA: TGTGCCAGCAGCCCGGACAGATATAGCAATCAGCCCCAGCATTTT. The V call is TRBV3-1 (or the pseudogene TRBV3-2), the J call TRBJ1-5; D perhaps matches TRBD1 (6 bases). Trimming left V 4 bases short and J 0 bases short, with 10 bases between. The V gene's germline CDR1 is LGHDT and CDR2 YNNKEL (reference sequence). CDR3 length equals 15 residues.

The chain joins TRBV18 to TRBJ2-6, with 7 bases aligning to TRBD1. CDR3 length equals 17 residues. Germline V gene lookup returns CDR1 KGHSH and CDR2 LQKENI. Trimming removed 3 bases from V and 0 bases from J; junction bases left unmatched: 5. This chain's CDR3 is CASSPGTANSGANVLTF. CDR3 nucleotides: TGTGCCAGCTCACCCGGGACAGCCAACTCTGGGGCCAACGTCCTGACTTTC.

This chain joins TRBV11-2 and TRBJ1-1, with D possibly TRBD1 on 5 matching bases. Trimming removed 0 bases from V and 5 bases from J, with 16 bases in between. CDR3 length: 16 amino acids. Germline V gives CDR1 SGHAT, CDR2 FQNNGV. In DNA form, the CDR3 reads TGTGCCAGCAGCTTAGATCGAGGTCAGGGAAGGACTGAAGCTTTCTTT. Its protein is CASSLDRGQGRTEAFF.

The chain employs TRBV28 and TRBJ2-2; perhaps TRBD1 as D (5 bases). The V gene's germline CDR1 is MDHEN and CDR2 SYDVKM. V gave up 2 bases and J gave up 1 base, with 8 bases separating them. The CDR3 extends over 15 amino acids. The CDR3 is CASSLGQGNTGELFF. The CDR3 coding sequence is TGTGCCAGCAGTTTAGGGCAGGGGAACACCGGGGAGCTGTTTTTT.

The chain carries TRBV29-1 and TRBJ2-1, with D maybe TRBD2 (5 bases). Germline V lookup: CDR1 SQVTM, CDR2 ANQGSEA. V shed 0 bases and J shed 5 bases, with 17 bases lying between them. The CDR3 loop spans 16 amino acids. CDR3 sequence reads: CSVEDPGVRAHNEQFF. The DNA for the CDR3 is TGCAGCGTTGAAGATCCTGGGGTGCGGGCTCACAATGAGCAGTTCTTC.

The chain has TRBV11-3 and TRBJ1-1; a weak D match, TRBD1 (5 bases). Germline V lookup: CDR1 SGHNT, CDR2 YENEEA. The CDR3 has 12 residues. The V gene lost 0 bases and the J gene lost 8 bases, with 7 bases spanning the gap. The CDR3 DNA sequence: TGTGCCAGCAGCTTAGAAACAGGAGAAGCTTTCTTT. This encodes CASSLETGEAFF. Full variable domain (rest looked up from reference TRBV11-3 and TRBJ1-1): EAGVVQSPRYKIIEKKQPVAFWCNPISGHNTLYWYLQNLGQGPELLIRYENEEAVDDSQLPKDRFSAERLKGVDSTLKIQPAELGDSAVYLCASSLETGEAFFGQGTRLTVV.